This TCR beta chain stems from a study of blood T cell repertoires in COVID-19. The data were produced by immunoSEQ multiplex PCR, yet TCRdb's version contains in-frame clones alone and is incomplete. The sample carries roughly 450,000 clones, less than 95% recorded once. Those who participated ranged in age from roughly 18 to 89 years and resided in some 24 US areas. Cohort assignment relied on participant-reported clinical history. This TCR derives from a man younger than 35 who had recovered from COVID-19. Sequencing was performed on PBMCs or T cells enriched from blood (not recorded which).

In DNA form, the CDR3 reads TGTGCCAGCAGTTTCTCTGTTTCGAATGAGCAGTTCTTC. It codes for CASSFSVSNEQFF. This chain uses TRBV28 with TRBJ2-1; D remains unclear. CDR3 length equals 13 residues. Trimming left V 3 bases short and J 7 bases short, with 10 bases between. Germline values: CDR1 MDHEN, CDR2 SYDVKM.